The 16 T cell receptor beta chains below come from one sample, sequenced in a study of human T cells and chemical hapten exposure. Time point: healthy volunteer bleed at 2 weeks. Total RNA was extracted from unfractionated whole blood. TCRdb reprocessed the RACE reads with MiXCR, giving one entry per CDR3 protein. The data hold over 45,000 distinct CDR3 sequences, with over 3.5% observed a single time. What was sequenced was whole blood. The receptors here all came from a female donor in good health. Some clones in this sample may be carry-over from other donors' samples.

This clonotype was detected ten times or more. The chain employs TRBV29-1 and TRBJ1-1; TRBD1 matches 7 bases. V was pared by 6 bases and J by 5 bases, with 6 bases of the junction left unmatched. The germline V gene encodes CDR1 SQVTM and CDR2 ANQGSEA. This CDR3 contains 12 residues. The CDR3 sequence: CSVHAGGTEAFF. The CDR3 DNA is TGCAGCGTCCATGCAGGGGGAACTGAAGCTTTCTTT.

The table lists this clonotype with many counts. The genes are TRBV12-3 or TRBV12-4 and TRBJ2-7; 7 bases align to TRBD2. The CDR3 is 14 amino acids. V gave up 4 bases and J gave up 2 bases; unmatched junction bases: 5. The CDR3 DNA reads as TGTGCCAGCAGTTCAAGCGGGGAGACCTACGAGCAGTACTTC. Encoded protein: CASSSSGETYEQYF.

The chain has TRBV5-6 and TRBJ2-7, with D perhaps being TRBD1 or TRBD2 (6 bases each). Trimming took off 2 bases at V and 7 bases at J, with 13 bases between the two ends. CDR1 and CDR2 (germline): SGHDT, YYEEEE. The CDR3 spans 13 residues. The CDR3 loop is CASSFSRRGEQYF. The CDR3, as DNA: TGTGCCAGCAGCTTCTCGAGGAGGGGGGAGCAGTACTTC.

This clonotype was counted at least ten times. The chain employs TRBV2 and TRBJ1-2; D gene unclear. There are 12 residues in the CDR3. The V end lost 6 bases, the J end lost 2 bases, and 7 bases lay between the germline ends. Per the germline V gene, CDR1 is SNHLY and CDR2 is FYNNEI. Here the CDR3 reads CASRRMNYGYTF. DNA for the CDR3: TGTGCCAGCAGGCGGATGAACTATGGCTACACCTTC.

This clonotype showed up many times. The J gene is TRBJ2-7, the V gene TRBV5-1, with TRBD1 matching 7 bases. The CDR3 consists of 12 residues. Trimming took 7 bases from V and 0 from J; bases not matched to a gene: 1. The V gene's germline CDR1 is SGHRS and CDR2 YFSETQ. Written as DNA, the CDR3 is TGCGCCAGCGGGGACAGCTCCTACGAGCAGTACTTC. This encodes CASGDSSYEQYF. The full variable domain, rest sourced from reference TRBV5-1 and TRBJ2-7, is KAGVTQTPRYLIKTRGQQVTLSCSPISGHRSVSWYQQTPGQGLQFLFEYFSETQRNKGNFPGRFSGRQFSNSRSEMNVSTLELGDSALYLCASGDSSYEQYFGPGTRLTVT.

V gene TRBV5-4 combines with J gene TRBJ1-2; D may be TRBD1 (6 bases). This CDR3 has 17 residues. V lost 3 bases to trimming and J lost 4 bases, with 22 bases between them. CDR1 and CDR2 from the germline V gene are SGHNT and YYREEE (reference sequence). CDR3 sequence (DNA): TGTGCCAGCAGCTACGCCCCGGGGGGGACACCTAGCTATGGCTACACCTTC. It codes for CASSYAPGGTPSYGYTF.

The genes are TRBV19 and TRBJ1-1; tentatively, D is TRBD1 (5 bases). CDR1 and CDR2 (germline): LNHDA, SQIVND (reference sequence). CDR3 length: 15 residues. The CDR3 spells CVVSPWGSMNTEAFF. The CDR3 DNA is TGTGTCGTTTCCCCTTGGGGCAGCATGAACACTGAAGCTTTCTTT.

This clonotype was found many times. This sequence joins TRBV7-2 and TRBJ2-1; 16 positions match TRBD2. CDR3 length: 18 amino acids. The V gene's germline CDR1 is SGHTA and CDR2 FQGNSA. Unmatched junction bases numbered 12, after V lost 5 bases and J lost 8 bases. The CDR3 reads CASSKSGTSGGGWYEQFF. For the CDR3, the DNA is TGTGCCAGCAGCAAATCCGGGACTAGCGGGGGGGGCTGGTATGAGCAGTTCTTC.

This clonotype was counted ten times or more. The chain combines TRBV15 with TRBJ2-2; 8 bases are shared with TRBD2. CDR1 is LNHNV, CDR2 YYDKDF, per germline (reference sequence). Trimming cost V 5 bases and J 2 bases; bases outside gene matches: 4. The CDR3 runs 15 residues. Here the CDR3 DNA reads TGTGCCACCAGCTGGGGACTAGTTAACACCGGGGAGCTGTTTTTT. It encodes CATSWGLVNTGELFF.

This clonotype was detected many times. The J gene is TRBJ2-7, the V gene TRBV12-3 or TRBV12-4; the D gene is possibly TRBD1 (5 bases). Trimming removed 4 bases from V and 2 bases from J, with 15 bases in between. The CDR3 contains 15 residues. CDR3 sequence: CASSSEPGRPYEQYF. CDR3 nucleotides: TGTGCCAGCAGTTCCGAACCAGGGCGCCCCTACGAGCAGTACTTC.

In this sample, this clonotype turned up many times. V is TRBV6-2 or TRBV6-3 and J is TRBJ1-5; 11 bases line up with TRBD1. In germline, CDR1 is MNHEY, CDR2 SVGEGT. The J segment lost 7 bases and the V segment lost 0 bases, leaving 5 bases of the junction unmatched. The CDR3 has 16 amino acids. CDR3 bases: TGTGCCAGCAGTTACTCCGGACAGGGGGCAGGGCAGCCCCAGCATTTT. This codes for CASSYSGQGAGQPQHF.

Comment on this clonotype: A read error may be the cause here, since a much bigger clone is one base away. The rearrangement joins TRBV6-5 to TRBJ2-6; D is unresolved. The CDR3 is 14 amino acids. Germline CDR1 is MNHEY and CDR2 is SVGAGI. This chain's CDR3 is CDSSWSSGANVLTF. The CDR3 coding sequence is TGTGACAGCAGTTGGAGCTCTGGGGCCAACGTCCTGACTTTC.

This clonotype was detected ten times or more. This CDR3 reads CASSSTAWGVGDQPQHF. In nucleotides, the CDR3 is TGTGCCAGCAGCTCAACGGCATGGGGCGTCGGAGATCAGCCCCAGCATTTT. V usage is TRBV7-9 and J usage is TRBJ1-5; D might be TRBD1 (5 bases). V shed 4 bases and J shed 5 bases, with 21 bases lying between them. The length of the CDR3 is 17 residues. Germline values: CDR1 SEHNR, CDR2 FQNEAQ (reference sequence).

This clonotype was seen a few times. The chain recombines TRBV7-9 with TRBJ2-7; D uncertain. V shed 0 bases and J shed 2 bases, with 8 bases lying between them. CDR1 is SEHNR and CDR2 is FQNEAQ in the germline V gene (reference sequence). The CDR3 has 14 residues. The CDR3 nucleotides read TGTGCCAGCAGCTTAGCCCCTTCCGCCTACGAGCAGTACTTC. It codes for CASSLAPSAYEQYF.

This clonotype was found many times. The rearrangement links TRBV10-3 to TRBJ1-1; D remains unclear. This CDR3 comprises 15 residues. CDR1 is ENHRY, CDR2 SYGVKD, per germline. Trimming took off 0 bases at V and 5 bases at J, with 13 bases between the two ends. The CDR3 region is CAISESRSGWTEAFF. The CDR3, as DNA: TGTGCCATCAGTGAGTCACGGTCTGGATGGACTGAAGCTTTCTTT.

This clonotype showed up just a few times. This chain's CDR3 is CASRPSGGHYEQYF. The CDR3 coding sequence is TGTGCCAGCAGACCCTCAGGGGGGCACTACGAGCAGTACTTC. V gene TRBV6-2 or TRBV6-3 combines with J gene TRBJ2-7; possible D gene TRBD1, 7 bases. V lost 6 bases and J 3 bases, leaving 15 bases between the germline ends. The CDR3 length is 14 residues. Germline V gives CDR1 MNHEY, CDR2 SVGEGT.